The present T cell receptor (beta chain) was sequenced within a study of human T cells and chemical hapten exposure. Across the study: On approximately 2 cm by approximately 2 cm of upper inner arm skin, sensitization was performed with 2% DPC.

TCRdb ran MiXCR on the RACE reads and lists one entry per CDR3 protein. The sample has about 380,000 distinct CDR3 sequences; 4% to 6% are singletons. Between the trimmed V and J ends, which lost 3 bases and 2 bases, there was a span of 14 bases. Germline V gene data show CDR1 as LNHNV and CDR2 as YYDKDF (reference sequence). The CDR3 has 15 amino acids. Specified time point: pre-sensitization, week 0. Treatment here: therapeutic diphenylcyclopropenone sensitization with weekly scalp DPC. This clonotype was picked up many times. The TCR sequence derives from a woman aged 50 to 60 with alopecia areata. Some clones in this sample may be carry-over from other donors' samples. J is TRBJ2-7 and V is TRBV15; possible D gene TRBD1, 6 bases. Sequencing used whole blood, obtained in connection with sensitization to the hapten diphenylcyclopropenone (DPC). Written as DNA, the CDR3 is TGTGCCACCAGCAGTCAAGTCGACAGGACCTACGAGCAGTACTTC. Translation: CATSSQVDRTYEQYF.